These 26 T cell receptor beta chains were sequenced from one sample in a study of Graves' ophthalmopathy and Graves' hyperthyroidism (dated by TCRdb to 2016 to 2018). Sequenced on an Illumina HiSeq 2000. For repertoire sequencing, the TCR beta CDR3 regions were amplified from RNA transcripts. The first round was an RT-PCR using HTBI primers with the Qiagen OneStep RT-PCR kit, and this first round was followed by a second-round multiplex PCR, then size selection and purification. Through fastp at Q25 and MiXCR, TCRdb rebuilt clones from the public reads, retaining in-frame beta chains. Entries that share a CDR3 protein sequence are merged under the most common genes and DNA. The sample table lists roughly 410,000 distinct CDR3 sequences, roughly 15% of them with a count of one. The ten largest make up 5.5% to 8% of the sample. Sequencing used peripheral blood. All receptors come from a woman under 30 with stable Graves' hyperthyroidism. Donor details come from another sample of the same person, matched by shared clones.

In this sample, this clonotype turned up a few times. An end of the junction differs from the germline gene, which may be a read error. The chain combines TRBV5-1 with TRBJ2-4; D could derive from TRBD1 or TRBD2 (7 bases each). CDR3 length: 14 residues. Germline V gene data show CDR1 as SGHRS and CDR2 as YFSETQ. Here the CDR3 DNA reads TGCGCCAGCAGCTTGGAGCAGGGGGGGAACATTAAGTACTTC. Translation gives CASSLEQGGNIKYF.

In its sample, this clonotype was seen many times. The rearrangement links TRBV6-2 or TRBV6-3 to TRBJ1-5; a possible D gene is TRBD1 (6 bases). V was trimmed by 6 bases and J by 2 bases, leaving 17 bases between them. The CDR3 runs to 16 residues. Germline CDR1 MNHEY, CDR2 SVGEGT. The CDR3 spells CASRPTTGGGNQPQHF. CDR3 nucleotide sequence: TGTGCCAGCAGACCTACGACAGGAGGGGGCAATCAGCCCCAGCATTTT.

Notes on this clonotype: Germline and junction disagree at one end, which may indicate a read error. V is TRBV6-2 or TRBV6-3 and J is TRBJ1-5; D is unclear. The CDR3 loop spans 14 amino acids. Germline V gene data show CDR1 as MNHEY and CDR2 as SVGEGT. CDR3 DNA sequence: TGTGCCAGCCTCGACGGTAGAAGCAATCAGCCTCAGCATTTT. Translated, it gives CASLDGRSNQPQHF.

The J gene is TRBJ1-2, the V gene TRBV5-6, with 8 nucleotides matching TRBD1. CDR3 length: 16 residues. The V gene's germline CDR1 is SGHDT and CDR2 YYEEEE. In DNA, the CDR3 is TGTGTCTGCAGCCTGGGACAGGTGGCGACTAACTATGGCTACACCTTC. Its protein product is CVCSLGQVATNYGYTF.

This clonotype was recorded at least ten times. The rearrangement links TRBV24-1 to TRBJ2-5; D possibly corresponds to TRBD2 (6 bases). The V gene lost 4 bases and the J gene lost 4 bases, with 15 bases spanning the gap. The germline V gene encodes CDR1 KGHDR and CDR2 SFDVKD. CDR3 length: 15 amino acids. This chain's CDR3 is CATSEYGGHGETQYF. CDR3 nucleotides: TGTGCCACCAGTGAGTACGGGGGTCATGGAGAGACCCAGTACTTC.

Only a few counts were recorded for this clonotype. The J gene is TRBJ1-1, the V gene TRBV9; maybe TRBD1 (6 bases). Trimming stripped 1 base from V and 4 bases from J, with 17 bases between. Germline lookup yields CDR1 SGDLS and CDR2 YYNGEE. The CDR3 sequence is 16 residues long. CDR3 loop: CASSVSLGGVGTEAFF. In DNA form, the CDR3 reads TGTGCCAGCAGCGTATCTCTAGGGGGTGTAGGCACTGAAGCTTTCTTT.

In its sample, this clonotype was seen a few times. This sequence joins TRBV20-1 and TRBJ2-7, with 10 bases identical to TRBD2. V lost 3 bases, J lost 0 bases, and 5 bases stayed unmatched. Germline V lookup: CDR1 DFQATT, CDR2 SNEGSKA (reference sequence). This CDR3 spans 15 amino acids. In DNA form, the CDR3 reads TGCAGTGCTAGGGCCCCTAGCGGGAGCTCCTACGAGCAGTACTTC. Protein sequence: CSARAPSGSSYEQYF.

The sample holds many counts of this clonotype. V is TRBV11-3 and J is TRBJ1-1; no clear D gene. Germline values: CDR1 SGHNT, CDR2 YENEEA. The CDR3 spans 14 residues. V dropped 5 bases and J dropped 3 bases, with 13 bases sitting between them. In nucleotides, the CDR3 is TGTGCCAGCAGCCTACTAGACAAAGACACTGAAGCTTTCTTT. This encodes CASSLLDKDTEAFF.

This clonotype was detected many times. In DNA, the CDR3 is TGTGCCAGCAACTCCCAGGGGCCGTTCTACGAGCAGTACTTC. Translated: CASNSQGPFYEQYF. The chain employs TRBV12-3 or TRBV12-4 and TRBJ2-7, with D perhaps TRBD1 (6 bases). The CDR3 is 14 amino acids. With 7 bases removed from V and 3 bases from J, the gap between germline ends came to 16 bases.

Ten or more counts support this clonotype. V is TRBV6-1 and J is TRBJ2-7; 7 positions match TRBD1. J was trimmed by 3 bases and V by 6 bases; bases with no gene match: 14. There are 16 residues in the CDR3. The germline V gene has CDR1 MNHNS and CDR2 SASEGT. The CDR3 region has the DNA TGTGCCAGCAGCCCCCTTCCCGGGACAGAGCTCTACGAGCAGTACTTC. It specifies CASSPLPGTELYEQYF.

As for this clonotype: Its ends do not fully match the called genes, so a read error is possible. This chain uses TRBV12-3 or TRBV12-4 with TRBJ1-6, with D perhaps TRBD1 (6 bases). CDR3 size: 17 residues. The CDR3 DNA follows: TGTGCCGGCAGTCGGGACACTCTAAGCTCCTATAATTCACCCCTCCACTTT. This encodes CAGSRDTLSSYNSPLHF.

Many counts were recorded for this clonotype. The rearrangement links TRBV11-2 to TRBJ1-2, with TRBD1 matching over 10 bases. V shed 1 base and J 3 bases; nucleotides not matched to a gene: 5. This CDR3 has 16 residues. From germline, CDR1 is SGHAT and CDR2 FQNNGV. In nucleotides, the CDR3 is TGTGCCAGCAGCTTAGTGGGGGGGACAGGGGACTATGGCTACACCTTC. It codes for CASSLVGGTGDYGYTF.

This chain links TRBV4-1 with TRBJ2-7; a possible D gene is TRBD2 (5 bases). This CDR3 region has 16 residues. CDR1 and CDR2 from the germline V gene are MGHRA and YSYEKL. V was clipped by 0 bases and J by 5 bases, with 17 bases between them. CDR3 protein: CASSQDSRKGRDEQYF. The CDR3 DNA follows: TGCGCCAGCAGCCAAGACAGTCGGAAAGGGAGAGACGAGCAGTACTTC.

The table lists this clonotype with many counts. The V gene is TRBV11-2, the J gene TRBJ2-7, with D possibly matching TRBD1 (6 bases). The CDR3 runs to 16 residues. Trimming took 5 bases from V and 6 from J, leaving 23 bases between them. Germline V gene lookup returns CDR1 SGHAT and CDR2 FQNNGV. For the CDR3, the DNA is TGTGCCAGCAGCACCGTAAGGGGACATAACCCTCTCGAGCAGTACTTC. It is translated as CASSTVRGHNPLEQYF. Full variable domain (remainder filled in from reference TRBV11-2 and TRBJ2-7): EAGVAQSPRYKIIEKRQSVAFWCNPISGHATLYWYQQILGQGPKLLIQFQNNGVVDDSQLPKDRFSAERLKGVDSTLKIQPAKLEDSAVYLCASSTVRGHNPLEQYFGPGTRLTVT.

V and J are TRBV11-3 and TRBJ2-2; the D gene is possibly TRBD1 (5 bases). V was cut by 11 bases and J by 0 bases, with 10 bases left in between. CDR1 and CDR2 (germline): SGHNT, YENEEA. The CDR3 contains 13 residues. The CDR3 sequence is CALQETNTGELFF. In nucleotides, the CDR3 is TGTGCCTTACAGGAAACGAACACCGGGGAGCTGTTTTTT. The variable domain in full, completed from reference TRBV11-3 and TRBJ2-2, reads EAGVVQSPRYKIIEKKQPVAFWCNPISGHNTLYWYLQNLGQGPELLIRYENEEAVDDSQLPKDRFSAERLKGVDSTLKIQPAELGDSAVYLCALQETNTGELFFGEGSRLTVL.

This clonotype was seen ten or more times. The rearrangement joins TRBV7-8 to TRBJ1-5; D might be TRBD1 (5 bases). The CDR3 contains 16 residues. The V end lost 1 base, the J end lost 7 bases, and 17 bases lay between the germline ends. Germline V lookup: CDR1 SGHVS, CDR2 FQNEAQ. The CDR3 loop is CASSLGLQGFGQPQHF. CDR3 DNA sequence: TGTGCCAGCAGCTTAGGGCTGCAGGGTTTCGGCCAGCCCCAGCATTTT.

This clonotype was counted ten times or more. The CDR3 DNA reads TGTGCCAGCATGGGAATAGCGGGGGGTGCGGAGACCCAGTACTTC. Translating gives CASMGIAGGAETQYF. The chain uses TRBV12-3 or TRBV12-4 and TRBJ2-5; 10 nucleotides align to TRBD2. The CDR3 contains 15 residues. J lost 5 bases, V lost 7 bases, and 10 bases had no gene match.

In its sample, this clonotype was seen many times. The chain is built from TRBV2 and TRBJ2-2; tentative D call: TRBD2 (6 bases). Germline loops: CDR1 SNHLY, CDR2 FYNNEI. This CDR3 spans 14 amino acids. Trimming pared 7 bases from V and 0 bases from J, leaving 9 bases between. The CDR3 region is CASTREANTGELFF. In DNA form, the CDR3 reads TGTGCCAGCACCAGGGAGGCGAACACCGGGGAGCTGTTTTTT.

This clonotype showed up just a few times. V and J are TRBV2 and TRBJ1-5; D unresolved. The CDR3 contains 17 residues. Trimming took 3 bases from V and 4 from J, leaving 19 bases between them. Germline CDR1 SNHLY, CDR2 FYNNEI. The DNA of the CDR3 is TGTGCCAGCAGTGAGTTCCCGCACCGAGGGCGAAATCAGCCCCAGCATTTT. Translating gives CASSEFPHRGRNQPQHF.

This clonotype appeared many times. This chain links TRBV6-4 with TRBJ1-6; weak D call: TRBD1 (6 bases). V lost 0 bases to trimming and J lost 7 bases, with 10 bases between them. The CDR3 length is 15 residues. Germline V gene sequence: CDR1 MRHNA, CDR2 SNTAGT. The CDR3 sequence is CASSDSRTANSPLHF. The CDR3 region has the DNA TGTGCCAGCAGTGACTCCCGGACAGCCAATTCACCCCTCCACTTT.

At least ten counts were recorded for this clonotype. The chain links TRBV7-9 to TRBJ2-7; perhaps TRBD1 as D (5 bases). CDR1 and CDR2 (germline): SEHNR, FQNEAQ (reference sequence). This CDR3 region has 14 residues. Trimming pared 3 bases from V and 2 bases from J, leaving 11 bases between. The CDR3 loop reads CASSFRTRPYEQYF. The CDR3 region has the DNA TGTGCCAGCAGCTTCCGGACACGACCCTACGAGCAGTACTTC.

This clonotype has at least ten counts. The chain recombines TRBV19 with TRBJ1-2; D call uncertain. This CDR3 has 16 amino acids. CDR1 is LNHDA and CDR2 is SQIVND in the germline V gene (reference sequence). Trimming removed 0 bases at V and 3 bases at J, with 14 bases between. The CDR3 nucleotides read TGTGCCAGTAGTATAGATAAAGTGAGAGGTTACTATGGCTACACCTTC. It is translated as CASSIDKVRGYYGYTF.

The chain links TRBV24-1 to TRBJ1-1; 7 nucleotides line up with TRBD1. Germline values: CDR1 KGHDR, CDR2 SFDVKD. V gave up 7 bases and J gave up 7 bases; unmatched junction bases: 8. CDR3 size: 13 residues. The chain's CDR3 is CATRHTGAGEAFF. CDR3 in DNA: TGTGCCACCAGACATACAGGGGCGGGTGAAGCTTTCTTT.

The chain recombines TRBV7-9 with TRBJ2-1, with D perhaps being TRBD1 or TRBD2 (6 bases each). Per the germline V gene, CDR1 is SEHNR and CDR2 is FQNEAQ (reference sequence). This CDR3 has 15 residues. V lost 7 bases to trimming and J lost 5 bases, with 18 bases between them. CDR3 nucleotides: TGTGCCAGCATCGCCTCGGGGGCGCTGGACAATGAGCAGTTCTTC. Translating it yields CASIASGALDNEQFF.

This clonotype was detected many times. The chain couples TRBV5-6 to TRBJ2-6, with a weak D call TRBD1 (6 bases). Germline loops: CDR1 SGHDT, CDR2 YYEEEE. The CDR3 is 16 amino acids. Trimming cost V 4 bases and J 4 bases, with 15 bases left between them. CDR3 sequence: CASSLNRVAGANVLTF. In DNA, the CDR3 is TGTGCCAGCAGCCTAAACAGGGTAGCGGGGGCCAACGTCCTGACTTTC.

This clonotype was seen repeatedly, ten times or more. This chain connects TRBV7-2 to TRBJ2-6; no clear D. Per germline, CDR1 SGHTA and CDR2 FQGNSA. CDR3 length equals 15 residues. The V and J ends lost 0 bases and 4 bases respectively, with 7 bases between them. CDR3 sequence (DNA): TGTGCCAGCAGCTTAGCCGTGTTCGGGGCCAACGTCCTGACTTTC. This translates into CASSLAVFGANVLTF.